Sequencing of this TCR beta chain was carried out in a study of blood T cells in healthy people across ages. Study-wide background: In model experiments, template switching was able to capture about one barcoded beta molecule for every two T cells that were present.

Trimming stripped 6 bases from V and 11 bases from J, with 25 bases between. This CDR3 has 14 amino acids. Germline lookup yields CDR1 DFQATT and CDR2 SNEGSKA (reference sequence). Primers used in a second PCR of about 7 to 12 cycles were a sample-barcoded 5' primer and a J-beta primer mix. MiXCR was run by TCRdb on the 5' RACE reads, yielding one entry per CDR3 protein. The data show around 790,000 distinct CDR3 sequences, approximately 44% seen once. Caucasian individuals from Russia who were healthy and aged 6 to 90 acted as donors. They isolated at least 6 million PBMCs from each sample. V usage is TRBV20-1 and J usage is TRBJ2-5; the D gene is possibly TRBD2 (7 bases). Sequencing used blood. The receptor's source is a man aged 55 to 70 in good health. Here the CDR3 DNA reads TGCAGTGCCTGGGGGGGCCTAGTACACAATGAGCAGTACTTC. This encodes CSAWGGLVHNEQYF.